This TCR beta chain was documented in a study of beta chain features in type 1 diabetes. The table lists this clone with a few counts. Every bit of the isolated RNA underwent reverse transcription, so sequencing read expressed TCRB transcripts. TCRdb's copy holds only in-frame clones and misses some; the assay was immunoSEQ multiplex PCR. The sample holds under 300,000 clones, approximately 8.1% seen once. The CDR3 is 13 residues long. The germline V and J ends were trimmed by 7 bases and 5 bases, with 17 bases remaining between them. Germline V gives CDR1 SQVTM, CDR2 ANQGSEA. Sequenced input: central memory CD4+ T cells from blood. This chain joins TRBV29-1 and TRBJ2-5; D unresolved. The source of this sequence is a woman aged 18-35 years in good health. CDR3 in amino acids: CSGKRPEAETQYF. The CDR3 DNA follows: TGCAGCGGAAAACGACCTGAGGCGGAGACCCAGTACTTC.